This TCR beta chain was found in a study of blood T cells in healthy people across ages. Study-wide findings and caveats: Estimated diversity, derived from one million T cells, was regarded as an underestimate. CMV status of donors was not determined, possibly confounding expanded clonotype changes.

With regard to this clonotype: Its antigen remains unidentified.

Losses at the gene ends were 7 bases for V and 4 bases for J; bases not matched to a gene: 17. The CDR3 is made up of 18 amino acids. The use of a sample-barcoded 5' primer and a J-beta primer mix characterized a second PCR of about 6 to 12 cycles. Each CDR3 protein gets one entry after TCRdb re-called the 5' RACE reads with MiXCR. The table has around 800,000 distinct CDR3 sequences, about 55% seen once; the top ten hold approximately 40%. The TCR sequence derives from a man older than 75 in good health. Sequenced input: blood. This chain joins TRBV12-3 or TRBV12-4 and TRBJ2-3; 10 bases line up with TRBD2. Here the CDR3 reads CASNHKLAGESAADTQYF. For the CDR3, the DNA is TGTGCCAGCAACCACAAGCTAGCGGGAGAATCGGCGGCAGATACGCAGTATTTT.